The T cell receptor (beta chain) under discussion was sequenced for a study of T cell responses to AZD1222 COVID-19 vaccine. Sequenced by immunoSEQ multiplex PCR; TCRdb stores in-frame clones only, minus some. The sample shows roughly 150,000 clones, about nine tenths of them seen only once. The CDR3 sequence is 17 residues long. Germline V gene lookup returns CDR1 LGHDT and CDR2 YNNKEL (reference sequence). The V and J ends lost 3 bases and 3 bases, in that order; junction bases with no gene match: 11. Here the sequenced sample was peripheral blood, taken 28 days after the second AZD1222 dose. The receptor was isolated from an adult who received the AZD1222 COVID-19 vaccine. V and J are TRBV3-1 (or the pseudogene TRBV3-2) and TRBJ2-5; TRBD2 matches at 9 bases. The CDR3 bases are TGTGCCAGCAGCCACGACCTGCGGGAGGGAAACGAAGAGACCCAGTACTTC. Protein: CASSHDLREGNEETQYF.